These 3 T cell receptor beta chains came from one sample sequenced in a study of T cell responses to AZD1222 COVID-19 vaccine (dated by TCRdb to the early 2020s). This sample's time point label indicates: baseline before first vaccination. The library was produced with the immunoSEQ multiplex PCR assay. This is the immuneACCESS table as TCRdb keeps it, with only in-frame sequences that have V and J called. A part of the clones is gone; compared with another copy, unresolved V genes explain less than half, and the rest is unexplained. This sample holds about 120,000 clones; about 91% were observed only once. About 2.7% of the sample rests with the top ten. Sequenced here: peripheral blood, sampled on day 0 of AZD1222 vaccination. The receptors stem from an adult in good health.

This chain links TRBV27 with TRBJ1-2; the D is unclear. CDR3 size: 14 residues. Trimming took 1 base from V and 0 from J, leaving 6 bases between them. Germline lookup yields CDR1 MNHEY and CDR2 SMNVEV (reference sequence). This chain's CDR3 is CASSLYAANYGYTF. The CDR3 region has the DNA TGTGCCAGCAGTTTATATGCAGCTAACTATGGCTACACCTTC.

The chain combines TRBV5-4 with TRBJ2-2; no clear D gene. Germline values: CDR1 SGHNT, CDR2 YYREEE (reference sequence). CDR3 length equals 16 residues. V was cut by 2 bases and J by 4 bases, with 15 bases left in between. The CDR3 here is CASSFDRKRITGELFF. CDR3 DNA sequence: TGTGCCAGCAGCTTTGACCGGAAAAGAATCACCGGGGAGCTGTTTTTT.

The chain joins TRBV19 to TRBJ2-7; TRBD2 matches at 10 bases. The end of the DNA is better explained by TRBJ2-1, so the J call may be wrong. The CDR3 runs to 21 residues. Germline V gene sequence: CDR1 LNHDA, CDR2 SQIVND (reference sequence). CDR3 nucleotide sequence: TGTGCCAGTAGTCAGCAGGGGGCCCTAGCGGGGTTAGCGGGAGGCCCTAGTGAGCAGTTCTTC. This codes for CASSQQGALAGLAGGPSEQFF.